A selection of T cell receptor beta chains follows, all from one sample in a study of blood T cell repertoires in COVID-19. Produced via immunoSEQ multiplex PCR; TCRdb's table is partial and in-frame only. The sample lists approximately 230,000 clones, just under 85% occurring once. The sample taken for sequencing was peripheral blood. All receptors derive from a man of 80 years or more with acute or convalescent COVID-19. Both conserved end residues are part of each CDR3. A D gene is named only where the DNA matches it firmly. Rows give clone size only sometimes, using once, few, many, or a class for an expanded clone.

cdr3_length d_call j_call v_call clone_size cdr3_nt cdr3_aa
15 - TRBJ1-5 TRBV24-1 once TGTGCCACCAGTGACGCTGACAGGCTCAATCAGCCCCAGCATTTT CATSDADRLNQPQHF
13 - TRBJ1-1 TRBV2 - TGTGCCACCACATTTCAGGGAAACACTGAAGCTTTCTTT CATTFQGNTEAFF
14 - TRBJ1-5 TRBV5-6 - TGTGCCAGCAGCTTGAGGGGTTTAGGACAGCCCCAGCATTTT CASSLRGLGQPQHF
17 - TRBJ1-5 TRBV21-1 - TGTGCCAGCAACGGACAGGGAAGCCCGTATAGCAATCAGCCCCAGCATTTT CASNGQGSPYSNQPQHF
14 - TRBJ1-1 TRBV6-4 - TGTGCCAGCAGTATTTCAGGGGTGAACACTGAAGCTTTCTTT CASSISGVNTEAFF
14 - TRBJ1-5 TRBV6-1 many TGTGCCAGCAGTGAACGAGGGGGAAGTCAGCCCCAGCATTTT CASSERGGSQPQHF
14 - TRBJ2-7 TRBV6-5 once TGTGCCAGCAGTCTCGAGGCAGTCTCCTACGAGCAGTACTTC CASSLEAVSYEQYF
16 - TRBJ1-2 TRBV7-9 - TGTGCCAGCAGCTATCCTTTAAACAGGGCTGTCGGTGGCTACACCTTC CASSYPLNRAVGGYTF
14 TRBD1 TRBJ2-7 TRBV24-1 - TGTGCCACCAGTGATCCGGACAGGTCGGACGAGCAGTACTTC CATSDPDRSDEQYF
15 TRBD2 TRBJ2-1 TRBV4-2 - TGTGCCAGCAGCCAAGATCTAGCGGGGGGCAATGAGCAGTTCTTC CASSQDLAGGNEQFF
13 - TRBJ1-5 TRBV19 once TGTGCCAGTAGTATCGAGGGTAGGGCATCCCAGCATTTT CASSIEGRASQHF
19 - TRBJ1-6 TRBV3-1/TRBV3-2 - TGTGCCAGCAGCCAAGGGGGGAGGATATCTCCCCGAAGGAATTCACCCCTCCACTTT CASSQGGRISPRRNSPLHF
12 - TRBJ1-2 TRBV28 - TGTGCCAGCAGCTACGGGACAAGTGGCTACACCTTC CASSYGTSGYTF
15 - TRBJ1-1 TRBV5-1 - TGCGCCAGCAGCTTGACCGGGACAACGAACACTGAAGCTTTCTTT CASSLTGTTNTEAFF
15 - TRBJ1-5 TRBV28 - TGTGCCAGCAGCCCCTCTTACAGTCGCAATCAGCCCCAGCATTTT CASSPSYSRNQPQHF
12 - TRBJ2-3 TRBV6-5 - TGTGCCAGCACCCCAGGCACAGATACGCAGTATTTT CASTPGTDTQYF
15 TRBD1 TRBJ1-4 TRBV6-5 - TGTGCCAGCAGTACCCTGACAGGGACTAATGAAAAACTGTTTTTT CASSTLTGTNEKLFF
19 TRBD2 TRBJ2-7 TRBV4-2 - TGTGCCAGCAGCCAAGTAGGCCTAGCGGGGGGGACTAGCTCCTACGAGCAGTACTTC CASSQVGLAGGTSSYEQYF
17 TRBD2 TRBJ2-7 TRBV5-1 once TGCGCCAGCAGCTTGGCCAGCGGGGGGTCCACGCTCTACGAGCAGTACTTC CASSLASGGSTLYEQYF
15 TRBD2 TRBJ2-3 TRBV18 few TGTGCCAGCTCACCTCTAGCGGGGAGCACAGATACGCAGTATTTT CASSPLAGSTDTQYF
15 TRBD2 TRBJ2-3 TRBV5-4 once TGTGCCAGCAGCTTGGTGTATGGCGGGGGAGATACGCAGTATTTT CASSLVYGGGDTQYF
16 TRBD1 TRBJ2-2 TRBV5-1 - TGCGCCAGCAGCTTGCTGGGACAGGGGGCGACCGGGGAGCTGTTTTTT CASSLLGQGATGELFF
15 - TRBJ1-2 TRBV28 - TGTGCCAGCAGCCAGGAAACAGGGATGGCCTATGGCTACACCTTC CASSQETGMAYGYTF
14 - TRBJ2-5 TRBV5-4 - TGTGCCAGCAGCGTGACTAGAGACCAAGAGACCCAGTACTTC CASSVTRDQETQYF
14 - TRBJ2-2 TRBV6-1 - TGTGCCAGCAGTGATTCTCAGTTTACCGGGGAGCTGTTTTTT CASSDSQFTGELFF
15 - TRBJ2-7 TRBV5-1 - TGCGCCAGCAGCGGGTCTAGCGCCCTGGTCCACGAGCAGTACTTC CASSGSSALVHEQYF
15 - TRBJ1-2 TRBV19 - TGTGCCAGTAGTATCGCGTGGTCGGACAGATTTGGCTACACCTTC CASSIAWSDRFGYTF
16 TRBD1 TRBJ1-4 TRBV5-1 - TGCGCCAGCAGCTTGGAAGGACAGGGTACTAATGAAAAACTGTTTTTT CASSLEGQGTNEKLFF
16 - TRBJ1-3 TRBV2 - TGTGCCAGCACCCCCAATGGGGCCCGCTCTGGAAACACCATATATTTT CASTPNGARSGNTIYF
13 TRBD2 TRBJ2-7 TRBV6-5 - TGTGCCAGCAGTTACTTGGCTAGCGGAGAGCAGTACTTC CASSYLASGEQYF
14 TRBD1 TRBJ1-6 TRBV7-2 - TGTGCCAGCAGCTTTCCACAGGGGAATTCACCCCTCCACTTT CASSFPQGNSPLHF
16 TRBD2 TRBJ2-7 TRBV11-3 - TGTGCCAGCATCCCAGCGGGAGGGTATTCTTCCTACGAGCAGTACTTC CASIPAGGYSSYEQYF
11 - TRBJ1-4 TRBV6-5 - TGTGCCAGCAGGCAAGGGAGGAAACTGTTTTTT CASRQGRKLFF
14 TRBD2 TRBJ2-1 TRBV7-3 - TGTGCCAGCAGCCTAGGGACTAGCAGGAATGAGCAGTTCTTC CASSLGTSRNEQFF
14 - TRBJ1-2 TRBV6-5 - TGTGCCAGCAGTTACTCGGGAGCGAACTATGGCTACACCTTC CASSYSGANYGYTF
14 - TRBJ2-1 TRBV21-1 - TGTGCCAGCAGCGGGCCCGAATTGCGCAATGAGCAGTTCTTC CASSGPELRNEQFF
14 TRBD1 TRBJ2-7 TRBV11-2 - TGTGCCAGCAGCAACCCAGGGACAGGGCAAGAGCAGTACTTC CASSNPGTGQEQYF
14 - TRBJ2-7 TRBV6-5 - TGTGCCAGCATCCCCAACAGGAGCTCCTACGAGCAGTACTTC CASIPNRSSYEQYF
13 - TRBJ1-6 TRBV6-5 - TGTGCCGCCAACCCGGGGGGTGCGGCACCCCTCCACTTT CAANPGGAAPLHF
15 - TRBJ2-7 TRBV5-1 - TGCGCCAGCAGCTTCAGGGAAGCGTACTCCTACGAGCAGTACTTC CASSFREAYSYEQYF
16 TRBD1 TRBJ2-7 TRBV6-1 - TGTGCCAGCAGGGAAGGGCTAGGGACAGGGGGGTACGAGCAGTACTTC CASREGLGTGGYEQYF
15 - TRBJ2-1 TRBV11-3 - TGTGCCAGCAGCTTCCGGACAGGAGGGTACAATGAGCAGTTCTTC CASSFRTGGYNEQFF
18 - TRBJ1-1 TRBV5-1 - TGCGCCAGCAGCTTGGGTTATTGGGGGCTTCCGTGGGACACTGAAGCTTTCTTT CASSLGYWGLPWDTEAFF
13 - TRBJ1-2 TRBV20-1 - TGCAGTGCTAGTTTTACGGTCGGGTATGGCTACACCTTC CSASFTVGYGYTF
12 - TRBJ1-6 TRBV28 - TGTGCCAGCAGTTCCCCTCCTTCACCCCTCCACTTT CASSSPPSPLHF
14 - TRBJ1-2 TRBV6-5 - TGTGCCAGCAGTTACTCGATGGGAGCCTATGGCTACACCTTC CASSYSMGAYGYTF
15 - TRBJ2-2 TRBV6-2/TRBV6-3 - TGTGCCAGCAGTTACGTCCGGGTGGACACCGGGGAGCTGTTTTTT CASSYVRVDTGELFF